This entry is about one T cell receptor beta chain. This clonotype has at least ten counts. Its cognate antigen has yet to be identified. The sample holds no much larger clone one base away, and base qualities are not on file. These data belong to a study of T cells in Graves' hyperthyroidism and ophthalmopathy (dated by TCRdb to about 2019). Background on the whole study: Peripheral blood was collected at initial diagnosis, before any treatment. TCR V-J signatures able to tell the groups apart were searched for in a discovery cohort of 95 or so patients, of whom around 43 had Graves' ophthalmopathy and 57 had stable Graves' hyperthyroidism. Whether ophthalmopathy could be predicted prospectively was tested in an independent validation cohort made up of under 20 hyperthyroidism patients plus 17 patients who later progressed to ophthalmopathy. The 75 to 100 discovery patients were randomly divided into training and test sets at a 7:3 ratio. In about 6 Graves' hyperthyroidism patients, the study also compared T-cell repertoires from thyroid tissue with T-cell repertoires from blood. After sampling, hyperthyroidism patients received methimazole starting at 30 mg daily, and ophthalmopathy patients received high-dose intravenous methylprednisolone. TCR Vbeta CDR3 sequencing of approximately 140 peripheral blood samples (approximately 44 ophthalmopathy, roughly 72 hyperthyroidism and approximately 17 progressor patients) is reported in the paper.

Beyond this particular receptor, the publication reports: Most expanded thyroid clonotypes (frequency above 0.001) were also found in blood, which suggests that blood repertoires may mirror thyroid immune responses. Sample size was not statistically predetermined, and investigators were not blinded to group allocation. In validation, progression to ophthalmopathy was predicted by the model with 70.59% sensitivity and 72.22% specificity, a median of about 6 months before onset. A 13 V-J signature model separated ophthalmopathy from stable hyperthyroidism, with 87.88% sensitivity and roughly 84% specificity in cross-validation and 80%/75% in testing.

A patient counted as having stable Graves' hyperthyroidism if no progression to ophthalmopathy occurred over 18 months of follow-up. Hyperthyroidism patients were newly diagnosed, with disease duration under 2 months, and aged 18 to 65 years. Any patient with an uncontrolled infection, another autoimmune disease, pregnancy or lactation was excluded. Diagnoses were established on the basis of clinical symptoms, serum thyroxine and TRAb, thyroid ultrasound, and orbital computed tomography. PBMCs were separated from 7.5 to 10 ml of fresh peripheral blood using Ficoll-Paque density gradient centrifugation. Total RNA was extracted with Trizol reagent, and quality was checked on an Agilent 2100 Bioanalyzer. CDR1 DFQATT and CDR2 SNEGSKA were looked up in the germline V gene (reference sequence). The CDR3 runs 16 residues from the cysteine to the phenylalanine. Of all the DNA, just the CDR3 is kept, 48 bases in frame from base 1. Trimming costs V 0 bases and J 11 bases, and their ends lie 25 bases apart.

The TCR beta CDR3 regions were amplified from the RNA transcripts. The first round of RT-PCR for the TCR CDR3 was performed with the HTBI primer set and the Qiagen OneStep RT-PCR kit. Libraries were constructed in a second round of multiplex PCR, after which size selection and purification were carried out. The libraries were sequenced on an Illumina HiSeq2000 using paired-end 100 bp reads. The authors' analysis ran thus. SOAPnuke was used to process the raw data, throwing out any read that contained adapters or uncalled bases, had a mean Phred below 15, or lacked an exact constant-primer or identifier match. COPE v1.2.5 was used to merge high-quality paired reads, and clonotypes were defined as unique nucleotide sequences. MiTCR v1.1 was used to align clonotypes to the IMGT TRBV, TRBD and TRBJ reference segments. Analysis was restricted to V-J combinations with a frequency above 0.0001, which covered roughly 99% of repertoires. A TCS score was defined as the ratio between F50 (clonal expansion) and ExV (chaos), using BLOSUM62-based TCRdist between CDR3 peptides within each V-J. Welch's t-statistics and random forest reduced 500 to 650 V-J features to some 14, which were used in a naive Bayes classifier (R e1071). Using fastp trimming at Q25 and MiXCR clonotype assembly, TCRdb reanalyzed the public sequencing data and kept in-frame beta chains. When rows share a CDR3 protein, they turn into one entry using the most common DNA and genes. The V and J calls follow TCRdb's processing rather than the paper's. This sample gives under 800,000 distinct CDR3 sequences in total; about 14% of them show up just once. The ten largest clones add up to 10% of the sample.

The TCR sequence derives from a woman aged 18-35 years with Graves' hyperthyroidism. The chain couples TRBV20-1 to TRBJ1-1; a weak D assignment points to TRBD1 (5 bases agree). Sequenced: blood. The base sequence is TGCAGTGCTAGAGATCGTGACCCAGGGCCTCTTTCGGGGGCTTTCTTT. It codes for CSARDRDPGPLSGAFF.